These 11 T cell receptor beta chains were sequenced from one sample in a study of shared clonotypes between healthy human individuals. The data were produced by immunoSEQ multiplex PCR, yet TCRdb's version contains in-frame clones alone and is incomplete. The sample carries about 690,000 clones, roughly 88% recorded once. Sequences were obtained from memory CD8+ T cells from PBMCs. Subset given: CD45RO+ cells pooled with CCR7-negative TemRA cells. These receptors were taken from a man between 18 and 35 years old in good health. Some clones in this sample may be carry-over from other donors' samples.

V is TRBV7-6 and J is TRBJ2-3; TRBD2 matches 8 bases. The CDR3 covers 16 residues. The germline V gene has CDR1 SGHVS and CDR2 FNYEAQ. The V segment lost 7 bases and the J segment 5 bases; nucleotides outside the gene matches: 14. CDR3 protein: CASTLSLAGFGDTQYF. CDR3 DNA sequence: TGTGCCAGCACCTTGTCCTTAGCGGGATTTGGAGATACGCAGTATTTT.

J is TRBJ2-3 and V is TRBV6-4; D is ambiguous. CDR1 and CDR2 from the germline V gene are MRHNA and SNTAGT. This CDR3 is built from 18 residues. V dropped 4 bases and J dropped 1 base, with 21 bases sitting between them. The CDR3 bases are TGTGCCAGCAGTGCTAACCACCCTCGGGCGAAGGGCACAGATACGCAGTATTTT. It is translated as CASSANHPRAKGTDTQYF.

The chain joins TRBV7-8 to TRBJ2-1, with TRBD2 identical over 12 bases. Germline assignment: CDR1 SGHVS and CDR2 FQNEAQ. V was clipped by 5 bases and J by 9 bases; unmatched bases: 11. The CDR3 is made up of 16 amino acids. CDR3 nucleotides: TGTGCCAGCAGCACGAGACTAGCGGGAGAAGAGGCTGAGCAGTTCTTC. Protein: CASSTRLAGEEAEQFF.

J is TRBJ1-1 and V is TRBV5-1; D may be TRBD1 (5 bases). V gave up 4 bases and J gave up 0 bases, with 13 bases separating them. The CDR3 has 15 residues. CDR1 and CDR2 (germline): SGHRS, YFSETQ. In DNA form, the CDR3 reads TGCGCCAGCAGCCCGGGATGGGGCATGAACACTGAAGCTTTCTTT. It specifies CASSPGWGMNTEAFF.

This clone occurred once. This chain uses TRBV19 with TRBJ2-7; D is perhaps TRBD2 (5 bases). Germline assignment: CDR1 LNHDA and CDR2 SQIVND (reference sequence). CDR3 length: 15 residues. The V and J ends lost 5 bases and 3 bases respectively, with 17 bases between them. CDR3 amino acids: CASSWSSRGNYEQYF. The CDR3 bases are TGTGCCAGTAGTTGGTCCTCCCGGGGTAACTACGAGCAGTACTTC.

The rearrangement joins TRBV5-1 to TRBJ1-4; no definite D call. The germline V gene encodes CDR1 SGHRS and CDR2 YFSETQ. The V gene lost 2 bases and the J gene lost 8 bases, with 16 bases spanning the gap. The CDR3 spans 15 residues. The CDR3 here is CASSFQGGMDEKLFF. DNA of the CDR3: TGCGCCAGCAGCTTCCAAGGAGGGATGGACGAAAAACTGTTTTTT. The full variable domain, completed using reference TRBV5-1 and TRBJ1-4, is KAGVTQTPRYLIKTRGQQVTLSCSPISGHRSVSWYQQTPGQGLQFLFEYFSETQRNKGNFPGRFSGRQFSNSRSEMNVSTLELGDSALYLCASSFQGGMDEKLFFGSGTQLSVL.

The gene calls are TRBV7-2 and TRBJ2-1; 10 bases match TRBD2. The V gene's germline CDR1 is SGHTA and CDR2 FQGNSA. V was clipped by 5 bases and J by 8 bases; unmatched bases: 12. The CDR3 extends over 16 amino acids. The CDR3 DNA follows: TGTGCCAGCAGCCTAAGGACTAGCGGCAAAGGCGATGAGCAGTTCTTC. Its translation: CASSLRTSGKGDEQFF.

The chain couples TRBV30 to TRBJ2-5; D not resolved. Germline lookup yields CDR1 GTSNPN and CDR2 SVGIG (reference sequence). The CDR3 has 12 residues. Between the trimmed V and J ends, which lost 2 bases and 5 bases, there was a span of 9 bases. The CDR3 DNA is TGTGCCTGGAGTAAATACCGGGAGACCCAGTACTTC. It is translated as CAWSKYRETQYF.

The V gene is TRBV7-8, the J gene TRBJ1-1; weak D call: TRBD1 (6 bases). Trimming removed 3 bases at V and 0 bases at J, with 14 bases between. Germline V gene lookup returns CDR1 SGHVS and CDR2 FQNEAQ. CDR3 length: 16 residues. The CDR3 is CASSFPGRGLNTEAFF. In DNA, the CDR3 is TGTGCCAGCAGCTTCCCGGGGCGGGGGCTGAACACTGAAGCTTTCTTT.

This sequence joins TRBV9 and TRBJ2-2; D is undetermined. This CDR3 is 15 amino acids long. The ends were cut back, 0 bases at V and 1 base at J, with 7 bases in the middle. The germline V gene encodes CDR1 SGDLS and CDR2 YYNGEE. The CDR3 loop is CASSVVFGNTGELFF. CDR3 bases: TGTGCCAGCAGCGTAGTATTCGGGAACACCGGGGAGCTGTTTTTT. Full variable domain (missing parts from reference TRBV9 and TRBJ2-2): DSGVTQTPKHLITATGQRVTLRCSPRSGDLSVYWYQQSLDQGLQFLIQYYNGEERAKGNILERFSAQQFPDLHSELNLSSLELGDSALYFCASSVVFGNTGELFFGEGSRLTVL.

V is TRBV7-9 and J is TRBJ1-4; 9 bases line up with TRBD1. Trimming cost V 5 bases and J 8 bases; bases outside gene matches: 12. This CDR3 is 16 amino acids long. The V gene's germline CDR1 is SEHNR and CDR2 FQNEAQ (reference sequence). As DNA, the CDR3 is TGTGCCAGCAGCGGACCCTGGGACAGGGTCGGGGAAAAACTGTTTTTT. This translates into CASSGPWDRVGEKLFF. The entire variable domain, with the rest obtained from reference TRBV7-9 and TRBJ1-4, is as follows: DTGVSQNPRHKITKRGQNVTFRCDPISEHNRLYWYRQTLGQGPEFLTYFQNEAQLEKSRLLSDRFSAERPKGSFSTLEIQRTEQGDSAMYLCASSGPWDRVGEKLFFGSGTQLSVL.